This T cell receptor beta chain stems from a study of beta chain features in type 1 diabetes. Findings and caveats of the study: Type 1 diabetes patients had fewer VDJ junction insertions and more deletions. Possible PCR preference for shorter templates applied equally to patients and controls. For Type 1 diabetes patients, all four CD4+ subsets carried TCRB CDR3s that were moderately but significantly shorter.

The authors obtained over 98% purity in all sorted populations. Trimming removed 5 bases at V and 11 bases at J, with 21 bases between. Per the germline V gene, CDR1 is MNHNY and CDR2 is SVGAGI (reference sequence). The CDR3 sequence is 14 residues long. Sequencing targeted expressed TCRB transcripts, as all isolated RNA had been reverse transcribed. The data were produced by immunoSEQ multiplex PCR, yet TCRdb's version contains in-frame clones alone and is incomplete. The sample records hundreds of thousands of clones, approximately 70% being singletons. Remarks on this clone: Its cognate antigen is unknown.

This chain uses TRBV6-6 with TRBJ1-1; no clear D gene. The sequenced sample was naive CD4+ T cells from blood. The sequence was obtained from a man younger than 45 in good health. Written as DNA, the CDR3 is TGTGCCAGCAGTGCCCAGTTAGGCTCCGGGAAGGCTTTCTTT. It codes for CASSAQLGSGKAFF.